The 10 T cell receptor beta chains presented below share a single source sample, sequenced in a study of CD8 T cells in Susac syndrome. RNA, at roughly 0.45 to 1 ug, was reverse transcribed with random hexamers. TCRdb processed the immunoSEQ multiplex PCR reads anew with MiXCR; each CDR3 protein has one entry. This table has fewer than 150,000 distinct CDR3 sequences, 94% appearing once. Sequences were obtained from CD8+ T cells from PBMCs. Receptors were obtained from a human donor in good health.

This clonotype has only one observation. The chain joins TRBV30 to TRBJ2-7, with a tentative D call TRBD1 (7 bases). The CDR3 has 13 amino acids. Germline lookup yields CDR1 GTSNPN and CDR2 SVGIG (reference sequence). The ends were cut back, 0 bases at V and 6 bases at J, with 12 bases in the middle. As DNA, the CDR3 is TGTGCCTGGAGTGTCGCTCAGGGGGGCGAGCAGTACTTC. Its translation is CAWSVAQGGEQYF. The whole variable domain, filled in from reference TRBV30 and TRBJ2-7, reads SQTIHQWPATLVQPVGSPLSLECTVEGTSNPNLYWYRQAAGRGLQLLFYSVGIGQISSEVPQNLSASRPQDRQFILSSKKLLLSDSGFYLCAWSVAQGGEQYFGPGTRLTVT.

The chain has TRBV11-2 and TRBJ2-1; TRBD2 matches 8 bases. Germline V gives CDR1 SGHAT, CDR2 FQNNGV. J was trimmed by 4 bases and V by 8 bases; bases with no gene match: 10. The CDR3 is 15 amino acids. CDR3 sequence (DNA): TGTGCCAGCGCCTCTCGGCTAGCGGGTTACAATGAGCAGTTCTTC. Residues: CASASRLAGYNEQFF.

V is TRBV20-1 and J is TRBJ2-1, with TRBD2 identical over 7 bases. The CDR3 is 14 residues long. Trimming cost V 2 bases and J 4 bases; bases outside gene matches: 5. Germline V gene data show CDR1 as DFQATT and CDR2 as SNEGSKA (reference sequence). Here the CDR3 DNA reads TGCAGTGCTAGACAAGCGGGAATTTACAATGAGCAGTTCTTC. Its translation: CSARQAGIYNEQFF.

The V call is TRBV13, the J call TRBJ1-2; a possible D gene is TRBD1 (6 bases). The CDR3 is 16 amino acids. V was pared by 4 bases and J by 5 bases, with 20 bases between. CDR1 PRHDT and CDR2 FYEKMQ come from the germline V gene (reference sequence). The CDR3 protein is CASSYGTQDRFYGYTF. DNA for the CDR3: TGTGCCAGCAGCTACGGCACCCAGGACAGATTTTATGGCTACACCTTC.

The chain recombines TRBV9 with TRBJ2-3, with D perhaps TRBD2 (5 bases). The CDR3 has 13 amino acids. Germline CDR1 is SGDLS and CDR2 is YYNGEE. V was clipped by 0 bases and J by 4 bases, with 6 bases between them. The chain's CDR3 is CASSVAAADTQYF. CDR3 nucleotides: TGTGCCAGCAGCGTAGCAGCGGCAGATACGCAGTATTTT.

This sequence joins TRBV27 and TRBJ1-1; tentative D call: TRBD1 (5 bases). Germline V gene lookup returns CDR1 MNHEY and CDR2 SMNVEV (reference sequence). CDR3 length equals 15 residues. Trimming took 1 base from V and 0 from J, leaving 9 bases between them. CDR3 DNA: TGTGCCAGCAGTTTATACACAGGCATGAACACTGAAGCTTTCTTT. This sequence encodes CASSLYTGMNTEAFF.

This chain uses TRBV20-1 with TRBJ2-5; 7 nucleotides agree with TRBD1. The CDR3 contains 15 residues. Trimming cost V 0 bases and J 3 bases; bases outside gene matches: 7. Germline CDR1 is DFQATT and CDR2 is SNEGSKA (reference sequence). The CDR3 nucleotides are TGCAGTGCTAGAGATGAGTTAGGGGGCAAAGAGACCCAGTACTTC. Its translation is CSARDELGGKETQYF.

This clonotype has only one observation. This chain uses TRBV20-1 with TRBJ2-7; a possible D gene is TRBD2 (5 bases). CDR1 DFQATT and CDR2 SNEGSKA come from the germline V gene (reference sequence). V was pared by 0 bases and J by 4 bases, with 13 bases between. This CDR3 has 14 amino acids. CDR3 loop: CSARDLREPYEQYF. Here the CDR3 DNA reads TGCAGTGCTAGAGATCTGAGGGAGCCGTACGAGCAGTACTTC.

V usage is TRBV20-1 and J usage is TRBJ2-6, with D hard to call. Germline loops: CDR1 DFQATT, CDR2 SNEGSKA (reference sequence). The CDR3 consists of 14 residues. V was pared by 0 bases and J by 4 bases, with 7 bases between. CDR3 residues: CSARELAGANVLTF. The CDR3 nucleotides read TGCAGTGCTAGAGAACTGGCCGGGGCCAACGTCCTGACTTTC.

The chain employs TRBV2 and TRBJ2-3; 7 bases fit TRBD2. The CDR3 totals 17 residues. The ends lost 4 bases at V and 1 base at J; junction bases unmatched: 11. Germline V lookup: CDR1 SNHLY, CDR2 FYNNEI. The CDR3 loop reads CASSGIYGRRGTDTQYF. Here the CDR3 DNA reads TGTGCCAGCAGTGGCATTTACGGGAGGAGGGGCACAGATACGCAGTATTTT. Full variable domain (remainder filled in from reference TRBV2 and TRBJ2-3): EPEVTQTPSHQVTQMGQEVILRCVPISNHLYFYWYRQILGQKVEFLVSFYNNEISEKSEIFDDQFSVERPDGSNFTLKIRSTKLEDSAMYFCASSGIYGRRGTDTQYFGPGTRLTVL.